Shown below are 15 T cell receptor beta chains from a single sample sequenced in a study of immune cell composition in non-small cell lung cancer. Sequencing was performed with immunoSEQ multiplex PCR; in TCRdb, only in-frame clones are kept and a portion is missing. The repertoire holds about 3,300 clones, with 80% to 85% as singletons. Normal lung was taken at the farthest possible site, at least 3 cm from tumour. The sequenced sample consisted of non-adjacent lung tissue. The receptors originated from a human donor with non-small cell lung cancer.

The CDR3 DNA sequence: TGTGCCAGCAGCTTGGAGGGGGGGGTATGGGAGACCCAGTACTTC. Translated: CASSLEGGVWETQYF. The rearrangement links TRBV5-4 to TRBJ2-5; TRBD2 might be the D (7 bases). Germline values: CDR1 SGHNT, CDR2 YYREEE (reference sequence). Trimming shortened V by 0 bases and J by 5 bases, and 14 bases separated the two germline ends. This CDR3 contains 15 residues.

The chain joins TRBV11-2 to TRBJ2-1, with a tentative D call TRBD1 (6 bases). This CDR3 has 13 residues. V was shortened by 5 bases and J by 9 bases, with 14 bases between the two germline ends. From germline, CDR1 is SGHAT and CDR2 FQNNGV. CDR3 nucleotide sequence: TGTGCCAGCAGCAAACTACAGGGCGGTGAGCAGTTCTTC. Amino acids: CASSKLQGGEQFF.

The J gene is TRBJ2-7, the V gene TRBV19; 7 bases agree with TRBD2. The germline V gene has CDR1 LNHDA and CDR2 SQIVND (reference sequence). V lost 3 bases and J lost 3; bases outside the gene matches: 8. The CDR3 is 15 amino acids. This chain's CDR3 is CASSMNSPGGYEQYF. The CDR3 DNA follows: TGTGCCAGTAGTATGAATTCGCCGGGGGGCTACGAGCAGTACTTC.

The chain couples TRBV7-3 to TRBJ2-3; D not certain. Germline V gives CDR1 SGHTA, CDR2 FQGTGA. Deletions cut 6 bases from V and 5 bases from J, with 12 bases between. This CDR3 spans 13 amino acids. The CDR3 reads CASRPYLGDTQYF. The CDR3 coding sequence is TGTGCCAGCAGACCTTACCTGGGAGATACGCAGTATTTT.

This clone has only a few counts. This same CDR3 is encoded by further DNA sequences in the sample. The chain uses TRBV14 and TRBJ2-2; D is unclear. Germline V gene lookup returns CDR1 SGHDN and CDR2 FVKESK. The CDR3 consists of 13 residues. The ends were cut back, 3 bases at V and 2 bases at J, with 4 bases in the middle. CDR3 sequence reads: CASSHPNTGELFF. Here the CDR3 DNA reads TGTGCCAGCAGCCATCCTAACACCGGGGAGCTGTTTTTT.

This clone occurred a few times. The rearrangement uses TRBV9 and TRBJ2-1; maybe TRBD1 (6 bases). The CDR3 has 13 amino acids. From germline, CDR1 is SGDLS and CDR2 YYNGEE. With 4 bases removed from V and 4 bases from J, the gap between germline ends came to 9 bases. The CDR3 region has the DNA TGTGCCAGCAGCAAAGGACAGTACAATGAGCAGTTCTTC. Translated, it gives CASSKGQYNEQFF. The whole variable domain, filled in from reference TRBV9 and TRBJ2-1, reads DSGVTQTPKHLITATGQRVTLRCSPRSGDLSVYWYQQSLDQGLQFLIQYYNGEERAKGNILERFSAQQFPDLHSELNLSSLELGDSALYFCASSKGQYNEQFFGPGTRLTVL.

This clone was recorded once. V usage is TRBV5-1 and J usage is TRBJ2-3; 12 nucleotides align to TRBD2. The CDR3 consists of 16 residues. Looked up from germline, CDR1 is SGHRS and CDR2 is YFSETQ. V gave up 0 bases and J gave up 2 bases; unmatched junction bases: 1. The CDR3 sequence: CASSLGLAGVTDTQYF. The DNA of the CDR3 is TGCGCCAGCAGCTTGGGACTAGCGGGAGTCACAGATACGCAGTATTTT.

This CDR3 is CASSSGTINEQFF. DNA for the CDR3: TGTGCCAGTAGTAGCGGGACCATCAATGAGCAGTTCTTC. The gene calls are TRBV19 and TRBJ2-1, with D tentatively TRBD2 (6 bases). Looked up from germline, CDR1 is LNHDA and CDR2 is SQIVND (reference sequence). V was pared by 4 bases and J by 6 bases, with 10 bases between. The CDR3 totals 13 residues.

The chain couples TRBV10-2 to TRBJ2-7, with 14 bases identical to TRBD2. This CDR3 region has 16 residues. V lost 6 bases to trimming and J lost 4 bases; unmatched junction nucleotides: 8. Looked up from germline, CDR1 is WSHSY and CDR2 is SAAADI. This chain's CDR3 is CASRTGTSGRRYEQYF. For the CDR3, the DNA is TGCGCCAGCAGAACCGGGACTAGCGGGAGAAGGTACGAGCAGTACTTC.

The sample holds a few counts of this clone. This chain uses TRBV28 with TRBJ2-1; no definite D call. The CDR3 has 15 amino acids. CDR1 and CDR2 from the germline V gene are MDHEN and SYDVKM. Between the trimmed V and J ends, which lost 0 bases and 6 bases, there was a span of 12 bases. This CDR3 is CASSLWPANRNEQFF. The CDR3, as DNA: TGTGCCAGCAGTTTATGGCCAGCAAACCGCAATGAGCAGTTCTTC.

This chain uses TRBV5-4 with TRBJ2-5; a weak D match, TRBD1 (6 bases). The CDR3 is made up of 13 amino acids. Germline V gives CDR1 SGHNT, CDR2 YYREEE (reference sequence). V was shortened by 4 bases and J by 5 bases, with 12 bases between the two germline ends. In nucleotides, the CDR3 is TGTGCCAGCAGCGTCGGGACACGGGAGACCCAGTACTTC. It codes for CASSVGTRETQYF.

This clone came up a few times. The rearrangement links TRBV6-4 to TRBJ2-7; D may be TRBD1 or TRBD2 (5 bases each). The CDR3 has 13 residues. V dropped 6 bases and J dropped 5 bases, with 14 bases sitting between them. Germline assignment: CDR1 MRHNA and CDR2 SNTAGT. This chain's CDR3 is CASRDDGANEQYF. The CDR3 DNA sequence: TGTGCCAGCAGGGACGACGGGGCGAACGAGCAGTACTTC.

The chain has TRBV6-5 and TRBJ1-2, with TRBD1 matching over 7 bases. The CDR3 is 14 amino acids. Looked up from germline, CDR1 is MNHEY and CDR2 is SVGAGI. Losses at the gene ends were 7 bases for V and 6 bases for J; bases not matched to a gene: 11. CDR3 sequence reads: CASNQFRGSDGYTF. The DNA for the CDR3 is TGTGCCAGCAACCAGTTCAGGGGGTCGGATGGCTACACCTTC.

The chain has TRBV11-2 and TRBJ2-7, with 9 bases lining up with TRBD2. V shed 3 bases, J shed 2 bases, and the junction held 5 bases outside the gene matches. This CDR3 has 15 amino acids. CDR1 SGHAT and CDR2 FQNNGV come from the germline V gene. CDR3 region: CASSFPTSGTYEQYF. The CDR3 DNA reads TGTGCCAGCAGCTTCCCGACTAGCGGAACCTACGAGCAGTACTTC. Together with reference TRBV11-2 and TRBJ2-7, the CDR3 gives the full variable domain: EAGVAQSPRYKIIEKRQSVAFWCNPISGHATLYWYQQILGQGPKLLIQFQNNGVVDDSQLPKDRFSAERLKGVDSTLKIQPAKLEDSAVYLCASSFPTSGTYEQYFGPGTRLTVT.

A single count supports this clone. The chain has TRBV7-9 and TRBJ2-5; D gene uncertain. The germline V gene has CDR1 SEHNR and CDR2 FQNEAQ (reference sequence). This CDR3 has 13 amino acids. The germline V and J ends were trimmed by 1 base and 9 bases, with 12 bases remaining between them. The CDR3: CASSLDPHEAQYF. Written as DNA, the CDR3 is TGTGCCAGCAGCTTAGACCCCCACGAGGCCCAGTACTTC.